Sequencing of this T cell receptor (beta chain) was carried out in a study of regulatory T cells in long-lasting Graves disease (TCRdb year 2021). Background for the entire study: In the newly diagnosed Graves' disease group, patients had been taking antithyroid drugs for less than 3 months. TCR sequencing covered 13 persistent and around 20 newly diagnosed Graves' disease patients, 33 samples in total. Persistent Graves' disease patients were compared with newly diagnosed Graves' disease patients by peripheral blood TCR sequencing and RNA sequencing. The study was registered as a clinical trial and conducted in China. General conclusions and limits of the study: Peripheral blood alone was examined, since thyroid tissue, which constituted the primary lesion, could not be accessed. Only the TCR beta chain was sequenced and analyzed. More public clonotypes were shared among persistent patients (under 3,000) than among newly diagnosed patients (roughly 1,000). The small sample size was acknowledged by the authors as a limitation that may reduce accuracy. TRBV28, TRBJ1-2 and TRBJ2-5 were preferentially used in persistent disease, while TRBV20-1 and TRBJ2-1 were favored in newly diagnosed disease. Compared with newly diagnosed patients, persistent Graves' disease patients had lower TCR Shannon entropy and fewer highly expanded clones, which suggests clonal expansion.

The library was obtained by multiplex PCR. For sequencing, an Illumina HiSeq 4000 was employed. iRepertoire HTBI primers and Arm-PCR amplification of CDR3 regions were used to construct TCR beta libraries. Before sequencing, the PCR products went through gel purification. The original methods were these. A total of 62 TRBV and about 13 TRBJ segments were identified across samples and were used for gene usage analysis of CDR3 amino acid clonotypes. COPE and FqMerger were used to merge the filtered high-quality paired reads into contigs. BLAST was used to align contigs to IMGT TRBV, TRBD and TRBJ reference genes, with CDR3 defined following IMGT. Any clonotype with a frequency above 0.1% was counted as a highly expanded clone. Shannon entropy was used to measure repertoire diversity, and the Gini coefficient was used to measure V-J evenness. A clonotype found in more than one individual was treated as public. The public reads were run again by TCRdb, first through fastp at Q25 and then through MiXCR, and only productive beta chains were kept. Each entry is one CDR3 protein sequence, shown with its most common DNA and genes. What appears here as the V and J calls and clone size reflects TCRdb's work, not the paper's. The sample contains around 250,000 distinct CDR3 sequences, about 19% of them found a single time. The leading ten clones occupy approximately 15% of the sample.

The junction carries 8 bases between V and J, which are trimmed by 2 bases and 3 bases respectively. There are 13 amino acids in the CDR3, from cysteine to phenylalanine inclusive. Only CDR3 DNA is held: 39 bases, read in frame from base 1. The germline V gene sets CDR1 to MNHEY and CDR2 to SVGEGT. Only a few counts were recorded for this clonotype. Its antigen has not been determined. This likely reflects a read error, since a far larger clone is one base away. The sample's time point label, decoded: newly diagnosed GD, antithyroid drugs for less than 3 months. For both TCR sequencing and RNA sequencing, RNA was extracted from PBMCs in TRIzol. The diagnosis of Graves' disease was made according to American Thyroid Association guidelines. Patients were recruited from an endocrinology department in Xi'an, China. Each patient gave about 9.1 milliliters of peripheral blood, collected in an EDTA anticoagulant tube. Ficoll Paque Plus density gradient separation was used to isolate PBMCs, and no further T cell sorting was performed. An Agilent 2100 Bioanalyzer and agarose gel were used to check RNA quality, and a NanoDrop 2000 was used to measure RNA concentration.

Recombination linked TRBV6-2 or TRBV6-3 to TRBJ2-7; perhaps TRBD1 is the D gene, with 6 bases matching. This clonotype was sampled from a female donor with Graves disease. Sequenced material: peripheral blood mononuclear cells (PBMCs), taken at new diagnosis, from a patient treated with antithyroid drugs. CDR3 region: CASSYGRGYEQYF. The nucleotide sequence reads TGTGCCAGCAGTTACGGCAGGGGCTACGAGCAGTACTTC.